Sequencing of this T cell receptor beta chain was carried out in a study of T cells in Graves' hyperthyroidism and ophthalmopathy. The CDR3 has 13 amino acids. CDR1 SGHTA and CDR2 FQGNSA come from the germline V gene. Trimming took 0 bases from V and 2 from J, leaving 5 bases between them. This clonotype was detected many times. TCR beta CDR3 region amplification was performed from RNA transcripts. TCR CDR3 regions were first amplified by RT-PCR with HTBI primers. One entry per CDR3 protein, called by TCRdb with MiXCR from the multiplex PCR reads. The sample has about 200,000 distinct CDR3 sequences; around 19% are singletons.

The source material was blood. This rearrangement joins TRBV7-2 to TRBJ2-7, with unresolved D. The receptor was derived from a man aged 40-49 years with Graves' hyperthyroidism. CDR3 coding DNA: TGTGCCAGCAGCTTAGCCCCTGCCTACGAGCAGTACTTC. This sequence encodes CASSLAPAYEQYF.